This T cell receptor (beta chain) was profiled in a study of T-cell reconstitution after alpha-beta-depleted transplantation in children listed by TCRdb under 2016. Context from the whole study: Using TCR repertoire profiling, the study followed T-cell immune reconstitution in a quantitative way in children after TCRalphabeta/CD19-depleted allogeneic hematopoietic cell transplantation.

Explained via the paper, the treatment or condition label denotes: allogeneic hematopoietic cell transplantation with graft depleted of TCRalphabeta T cells and CD19 B cells. Transplant recipients were children who received TCRalphabeta/CD19-depleted allogeneic hematopoietic cell grafts. To note about this clonotype: The target of this receptor is not known. No base qualities exist here, and no much larger clone lies one base off it.

Libraries were built with PCR. Reads for this sample came from an Illumina HiSeq 2500. Molecular barcoding was employed in the preparation of TCR libraries, with unique molecular identifiers being used to normalize TCRbeta repertoire quantification. The public reads were reprocessed in TCRdb via fastp at Q25 and MiXCR, keeping in-frame beta chains. Rows with a matching CDR3 protein are joined into one entry that keeps the most common DNA and genes. This sample holds 900,000 or so distinct CDR3 sequences; roughly 15% were observed only once. The ten largest clones capture roughly 5% of the sample. The paper as a whole reports these results and caveats: The apparently early alphabetaT-cell count recovery about two months after transplant was reportedly dependent on only several hundred rapidly expanded clones derived from non-depleted graft cells. In some patients, high TCRbeta diversity at day 60 was attributed to recipient T cells and intrathymic progenitors that had survived conditioning. Hyperexpanded clone frequencies declined over subsequent months; after one year, T-cell counts and TCRbeta diversity were mostly attributed to newly produced T cells.

Here the sequenced sample was PBMCs, mostly from graft donor cells, taken 360 days after TCRalphabeta/CD19-depleted stem cell transplant. This TCR came from a male patient between 10 and 17 years old who had a stem cell transplant for acute lymphoblastic leukemia, so the T cells may come from the graft donor.

This receptor has the CDR3 CASSPGRAPETQYF. The sequence in DNA is TGTGCCAGCTCACCAGGCAGGGCCCCAGAGACCCAGTACTTC. The chain is assembled from TRBV18 and TRBJ2-5; the D gene is possibly TRBD1, with 5 bases matching. The CDR3, cysteine through phenylalanine, is 14 amino acids long. Just CDR3 DNA is preserved here, 42 bases in frame from base 1. The germline V gene encodes CDR1 KGHSH and CDR2 LQKENI. V is reduced by 2 bases and J by 4 bases, leaving a spacing of 11 bases between them.